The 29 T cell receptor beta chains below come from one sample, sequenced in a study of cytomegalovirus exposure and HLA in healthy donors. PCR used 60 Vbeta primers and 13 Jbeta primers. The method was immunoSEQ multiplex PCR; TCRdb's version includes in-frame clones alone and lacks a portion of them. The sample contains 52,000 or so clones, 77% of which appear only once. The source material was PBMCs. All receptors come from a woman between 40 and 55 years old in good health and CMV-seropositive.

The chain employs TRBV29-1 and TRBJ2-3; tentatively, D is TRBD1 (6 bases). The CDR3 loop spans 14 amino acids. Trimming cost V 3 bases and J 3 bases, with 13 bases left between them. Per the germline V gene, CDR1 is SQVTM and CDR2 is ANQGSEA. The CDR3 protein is CSVDGAGDTDTQYF. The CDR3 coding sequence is TGCAGCGTTGATGGGGCAGGGGATACAGATACGCAGTATTTT.

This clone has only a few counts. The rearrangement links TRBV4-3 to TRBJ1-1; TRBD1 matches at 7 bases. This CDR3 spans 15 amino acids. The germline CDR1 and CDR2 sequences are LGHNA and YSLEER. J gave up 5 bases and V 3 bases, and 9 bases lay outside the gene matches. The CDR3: CASSHQDREGTEAFF. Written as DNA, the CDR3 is TGCGCCAGCAGCCATCAAGACAGGGAAGGGACTGAAGCTTTCTTT.

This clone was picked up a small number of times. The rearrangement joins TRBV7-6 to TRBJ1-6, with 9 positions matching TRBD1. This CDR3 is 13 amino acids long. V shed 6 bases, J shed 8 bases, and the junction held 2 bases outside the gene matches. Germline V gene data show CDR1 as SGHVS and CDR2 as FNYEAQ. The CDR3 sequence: CASSRQGDSPLHF. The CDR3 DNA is TGTGCCAGCAGTCGACAGGGGGATTCACCCCTCCACTTT.

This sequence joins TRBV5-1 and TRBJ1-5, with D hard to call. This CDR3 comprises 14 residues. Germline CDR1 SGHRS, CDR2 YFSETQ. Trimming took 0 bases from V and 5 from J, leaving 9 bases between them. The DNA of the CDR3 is TGCGCCAGCAGCTTGGCCGGAGCGGATCAGCCCCAGCATTTT. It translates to CASSLAGADQPQHF.

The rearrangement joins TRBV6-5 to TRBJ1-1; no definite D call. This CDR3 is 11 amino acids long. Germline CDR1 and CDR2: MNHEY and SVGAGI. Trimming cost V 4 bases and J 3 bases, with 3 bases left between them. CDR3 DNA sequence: TGTGCCAGCAGTTCGTACACTGAAGCTTTCTTT. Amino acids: CASSSYTEAFF.

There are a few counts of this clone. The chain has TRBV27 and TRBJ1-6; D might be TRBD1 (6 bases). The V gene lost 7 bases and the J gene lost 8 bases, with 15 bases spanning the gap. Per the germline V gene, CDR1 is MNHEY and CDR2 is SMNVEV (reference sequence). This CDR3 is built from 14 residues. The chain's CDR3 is CASTHPQGHSPLHF. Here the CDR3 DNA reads TGTGCCAGCACCCATCCGCAGGGGCATTCACCCCTCCACTTT.

CDR3 DNA sequence: TGCGCCAGCAGCTCTAACCTCCGGGGACAGAAAGATGGCTACACCTTC. It yields the protein CASSSNLRGQKDGYTF. The J gene is TRBJ1-2, the V gene TRBV5-1; 7 bases are shared with TRBD1. V lost 3 bases, J lost 6 bases, and 14 bases stayed unmatched. The CDR3 loop spans 16 amino acids. Germline loops: CDR1 SGHRS, CDR2 YFSETQ.

The CDR3 DNA is TGCAGCGCCCAAGGTGCGCTAGCGGGGGCCACAGATACGCAGTATTTT. This sequence encodes CSAQGALAGATDTQYF. The chain has TRBV29-1 and TRBJ2-3; 10 bases match TRBD2. The J segment lost 2 bases and the V segment lost 7 bases, leaving 12 bases of the junction unmatched. The germline V gene has CDR1 SQVTM and CDR2 ANQGSEA. This CDR3 has 16 amino acids.

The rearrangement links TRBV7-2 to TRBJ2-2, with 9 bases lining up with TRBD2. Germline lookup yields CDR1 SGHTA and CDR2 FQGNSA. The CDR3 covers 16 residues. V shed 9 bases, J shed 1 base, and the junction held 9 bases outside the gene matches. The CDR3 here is CASRVAGGRNTGELFF. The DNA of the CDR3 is TGTGCCAGTCGTGTTGCGGGGGGGCGGAACACCGGGGAGCTGTTTTTT.

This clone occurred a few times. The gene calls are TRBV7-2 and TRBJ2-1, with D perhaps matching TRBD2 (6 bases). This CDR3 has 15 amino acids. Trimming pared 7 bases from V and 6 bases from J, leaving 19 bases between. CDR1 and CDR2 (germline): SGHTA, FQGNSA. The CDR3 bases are TGTGCCAGCAACTCGGGACTGGAACCGTTCAATGAGCAGTTCTTC. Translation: CASNSGLEPFNEQFF.

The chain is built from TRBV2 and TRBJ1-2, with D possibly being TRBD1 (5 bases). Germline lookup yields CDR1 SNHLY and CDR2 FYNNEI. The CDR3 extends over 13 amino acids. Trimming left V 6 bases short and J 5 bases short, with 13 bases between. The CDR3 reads CASRTGGDYGYTF. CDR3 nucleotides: TGTGCCAGCAGGACGGGGGGGGATTATGGCTACACCTTC.

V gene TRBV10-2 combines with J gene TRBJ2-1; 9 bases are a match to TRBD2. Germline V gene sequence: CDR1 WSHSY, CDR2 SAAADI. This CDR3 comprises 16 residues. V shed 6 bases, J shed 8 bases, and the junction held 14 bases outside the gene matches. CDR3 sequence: CASRKDPRGGRDEQFF. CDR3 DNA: TGCGCCAGCAGGAAGGATCCGCGGGGGGGCCGGGATGAGCAGTTCTTC.

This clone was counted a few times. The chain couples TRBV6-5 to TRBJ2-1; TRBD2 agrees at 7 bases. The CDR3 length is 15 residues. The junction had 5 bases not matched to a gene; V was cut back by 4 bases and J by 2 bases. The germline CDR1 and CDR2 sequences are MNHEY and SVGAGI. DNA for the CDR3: TGTGCCAGCAGTTCCCCGACTAGCCCCTACAATGAGCAGTTCTTC. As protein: CASSSPTSPYNEQFF.

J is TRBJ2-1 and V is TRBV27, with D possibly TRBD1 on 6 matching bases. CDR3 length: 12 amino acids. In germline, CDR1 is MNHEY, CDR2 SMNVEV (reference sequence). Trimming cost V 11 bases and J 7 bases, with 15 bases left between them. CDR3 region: CAVLRGRNEQFF. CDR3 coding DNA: TGTGCCGTTCTCAGGGGAAGGAATGAGCAGTTCTTC.

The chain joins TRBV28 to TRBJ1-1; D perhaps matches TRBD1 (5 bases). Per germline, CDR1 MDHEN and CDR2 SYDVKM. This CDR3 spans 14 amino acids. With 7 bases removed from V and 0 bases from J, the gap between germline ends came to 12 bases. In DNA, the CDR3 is TGTGCCAGCATTCACGGACAAATGAACACTGAAGCTTTCTTT. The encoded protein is CASIHGQMNTEAFF.

CDR3 sequence reads: CSVGAGQPQHF. For the CDR3, the DNA is TGCAGCGTTGGAGCGGGACAGCCCCAGCATTTT. V and J are TRBV29-1 and TRBJ1-5, with D unclear. Germline V CDR1 and CDR2: SQVTM, ANQGSEA. Trimming shortened V by 4 bases and J by 7 bases, and 8 bases separated the two germline ends. The CDR3 length is 11 residues.

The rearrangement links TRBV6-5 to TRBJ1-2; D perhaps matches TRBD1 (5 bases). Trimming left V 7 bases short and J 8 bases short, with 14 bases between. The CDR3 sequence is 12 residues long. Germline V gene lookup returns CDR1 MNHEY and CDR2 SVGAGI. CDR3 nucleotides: TGTGCCAGCACCACCGCAGGGTTCGGCTACACCTTC. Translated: CASTTAGFGYTF.

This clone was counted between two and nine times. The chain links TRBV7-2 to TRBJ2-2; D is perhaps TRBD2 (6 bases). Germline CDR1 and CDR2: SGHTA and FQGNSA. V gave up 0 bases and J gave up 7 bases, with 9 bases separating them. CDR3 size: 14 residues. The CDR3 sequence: CASSLARSGGELFF. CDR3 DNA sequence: TGTGCCAGCAGCTTAGCGCGTAGCGGCGGGGAGCTGTTTTTT.

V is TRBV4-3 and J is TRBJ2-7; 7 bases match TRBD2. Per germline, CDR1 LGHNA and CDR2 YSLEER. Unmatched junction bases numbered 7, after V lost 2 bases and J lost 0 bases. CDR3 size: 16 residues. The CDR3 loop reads CASSQFASGLSYEQYF. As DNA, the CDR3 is TGCGCCAGCAGCCAATTTGCTAGCGGCCTCTCCTACGAGCAGTACTTC.

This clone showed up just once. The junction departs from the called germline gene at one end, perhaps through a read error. CDR3 residues: CASSLGVGLSF. CDR3 bases: TGTGCCAGCAGCTTAGGGGTGGGGCTATCTTTT. The chain combines TRBV7-8 with TRBJ2-3, with a weak D call TRBD1 (5 bases). This CDR3 region has 11 residues. Germline V CDR1 and CDR2: SGHVS, FQNEAQ.

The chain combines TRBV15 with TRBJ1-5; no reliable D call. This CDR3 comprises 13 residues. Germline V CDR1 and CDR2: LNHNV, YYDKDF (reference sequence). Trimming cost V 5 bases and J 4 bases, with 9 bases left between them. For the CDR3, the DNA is TGTGCCACCAGCCCCCCCCGTAATCAGCCCCAGCATTTT. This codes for CATSPPRNQPQHF.

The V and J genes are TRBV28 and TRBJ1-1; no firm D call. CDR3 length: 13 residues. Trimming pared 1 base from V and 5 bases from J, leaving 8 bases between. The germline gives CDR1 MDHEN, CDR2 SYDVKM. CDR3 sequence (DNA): TGTGCCAGCAGTTTATTGGCGGGGACTGAAGCTTTCTTT. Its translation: CASSLLAGTEAFF.

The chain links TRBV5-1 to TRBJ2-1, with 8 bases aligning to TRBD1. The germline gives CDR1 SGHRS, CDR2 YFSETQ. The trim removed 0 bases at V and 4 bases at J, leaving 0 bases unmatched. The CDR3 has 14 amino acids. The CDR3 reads CASSLGQGYNEQFF. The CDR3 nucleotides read TGCGCCAGCAGCTTGGGACAGGGGTACAATGAGCAGTTCTTC.

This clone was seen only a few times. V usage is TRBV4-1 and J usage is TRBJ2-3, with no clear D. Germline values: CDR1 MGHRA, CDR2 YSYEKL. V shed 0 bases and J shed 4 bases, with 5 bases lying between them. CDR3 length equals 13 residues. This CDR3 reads CASSQDPADTQYF. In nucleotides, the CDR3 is TGCGCCAGCAGCCAAGACCCTGCAGATACGCAGTATTTT.

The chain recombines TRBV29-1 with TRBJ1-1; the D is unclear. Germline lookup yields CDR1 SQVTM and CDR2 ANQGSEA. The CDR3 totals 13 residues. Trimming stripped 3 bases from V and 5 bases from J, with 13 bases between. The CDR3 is CSVERVGRTEAFF. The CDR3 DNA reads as TGCAGCGTTGAGAGGGTGGGGAGGACTGAAGCTTTCTTT.

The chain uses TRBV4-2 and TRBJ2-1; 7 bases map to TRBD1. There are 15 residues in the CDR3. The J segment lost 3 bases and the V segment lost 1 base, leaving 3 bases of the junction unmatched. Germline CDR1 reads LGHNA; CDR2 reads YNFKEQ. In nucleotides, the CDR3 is TGTGCCAGCAGCCAAGGGACAGGCGACTACAATGAGCAGTTCTTC. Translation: CASSQGTGDYNEQFF.

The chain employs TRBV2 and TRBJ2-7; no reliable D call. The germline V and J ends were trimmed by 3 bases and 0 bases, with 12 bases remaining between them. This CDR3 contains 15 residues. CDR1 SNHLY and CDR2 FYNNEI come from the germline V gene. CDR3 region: CASSEAPASSYEQYF. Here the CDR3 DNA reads TGTGCCAGCAGTGAGGCGCCAGCTAGCTCCTACGAGCAGTACTTC.

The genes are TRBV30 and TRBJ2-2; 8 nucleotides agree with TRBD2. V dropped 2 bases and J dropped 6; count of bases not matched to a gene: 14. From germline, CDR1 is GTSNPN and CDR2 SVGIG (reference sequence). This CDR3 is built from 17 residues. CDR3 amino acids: CAWSSRALWTSPGELFF. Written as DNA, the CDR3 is TGTGCCTGGAGTTCACGAGCCTTGTGGACTAGCCCCGGGGAGCTGTTTTTT.

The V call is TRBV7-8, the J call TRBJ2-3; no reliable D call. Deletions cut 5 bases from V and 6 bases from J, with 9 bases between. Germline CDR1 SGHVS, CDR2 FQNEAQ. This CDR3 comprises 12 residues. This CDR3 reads CASSPIGDTQYF. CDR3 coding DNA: TGTGCCAGCAGCCCCATCGGGGATACGCAGTATTTT.